These 27 T cell receptor beta chains share one sample of origin, sequenced in a study of beta chain features in type 1 diabetes. Investigators reverse transcribed all isolated RNA, so they sequenced expressed TCRB transcripts. Data came from immunoSEQ multiplex PCR; TCRdb stores just in-frame clones and leaves some out. The sample lists approximately 300,000 clones; roughly 11% were seen once. Sequencing used naive CD4+ T cells from blood. The receptors shown here come from a woman under 40 in good health.

This chain joins TRBV2 and TRBJ2-5; 7 bases match TRBD1. The CDR3 extends over 14 amino acids. From germline, CDR1 is SNHLY and CDR2 FYNNEI. The junction had 2 bases not matched to a gene; V was cut back by 4 bases and J by 0 bases. CDR3 amino acids: CASSVQGDQETQYF. CDR3 coding DNA: TGTGCCAGCAGTGTCCAGGGGGACCAAGAGACCCAGTACTTC.

This chain uses TRBV4-3 with TRBJ2-1, with TRBD2 matching 10 bases. This CDR3 spans 18 amino acids. Looked up from germline, CDR1 is LGHNA and CDR2 is YSLEER. V gave up 0 bases and J gave up 6 bases; unmatched junction bases: 11. CDR3 DNA: TGCGCCAGCAGCCAAGAAATAAGGAGCGGGAGGGCCGGCAATGAGCAGTTCTTC. Its protein is CASSQEIRSGRAGNEQFF.

In DNA, the CDR3 is TGTGCCAGTAGTCCGAGACAGGGGGTGAATGAGCAGTTCTTC. Its translation: CASSPRQGVNEQFF. The V call is TRBV19, the J call TRBJ2-1, with 9 bases that match TRBD1. Unmatched junction bases numbered 6, after V lost 5 bases and J lost 7 bases. The CDR3 contains 14 residues. Germline V gene data show CDR1 as LNHDA and CDR2 as SQIVND (reference sequence).

This clone has more than one count but fewer than ten. This chain joins TRBV28 and TRBJ2-3; D uncertain. The CDR3 has 14 amino acids. Germline CDR1 and CDR2: MDHEN and SYDVKM. Deletions cut 2 bases from V and 2 bases from J, with 8 bases between. The CDR3 DNA follows: TGTGCCAGCAGTTTACCCCCCCTCACAGATACGCAGTATTTT. Translating it yields CASSLPPLTDTQYF.

The V call is TRBV7-2, the J call TRBJ2-7, with TRBD2 identical over 10 bases. This CDR3 contains 14 residues. From germline, CDR1 is SGHTA and CDR2 FQGNSA. J gave up 4 bases and V 4 bases, and 4 bases lay outside the gene matches. The CDR3 loop is CASSSSGRAYEQYF. The CDR3 bases are TGTGCCAGCAGCTCAAGCGGGAGGGCTTACGAGCAGTACTTC.

V and J are TRBV19 and TRBJ2-7, with D possibly TRBD1 on 7 matching bases. The V end lost 5 bases, the J end lost 1 base, and 12 bases lay between the germline ends. CDR1 is LNHDA and CDR2 is SQIVND in the germline V gene (reference sequence). CDR3 length: 14 residues. CDR3 bases: TGTGCCAGTAGTGTCCAGGGGGGATCCTACGAGCAGTACTTC. It yields the protein CASSVQGGSYEQYF.

J is TRBJ2-1 and V is TRBV7-3, with 8 bases fitting TRBD2. The V segment lost 3 bases and the J segment 6 bases; nucleotides outside the gene matches: 1. The length of the CDR3 is 13 residues. Looked up from germline, CDR1 is SGHTA and CDR2 is FQGTGA. The CDR3 protein is CASSFGLANEQFF. The CDR3 DNA reads TGTGCCAGCAGCTTTGGACTAGCCAATGAGCAGTTCTTC.

This clone was counted only a few times. This chain uses TRBV18 with TRBJ2-5; 10 positions match TRBD1. The germline gives CDR1 KGHSH, CDR2 LQKENI. The CDR3 is 13 amino acids. Unmatched junction bases numbered 0, after V lost 5 bases and J lost 3 bases. CDR3 region: CASSGTGEETQYF. CDR3 in DNA: TGTGCCAGCTCAGGGACAGGGGAAGAGACCCAGTACTTC.

The chain has TRBV4-3 and TRBJ2-2, with 7 bases lining up with TRBD1. CDR3 length: 17 residues. Losses at the gene ends were 0 bases for V and 4 bases for J; bases not matched to a gene: 8. Germline loops: CDR1 LGHNA, CDR2 YSLEER. In DNA, the CDR3 is TGCGCCAGCAGCCAAGAGCCTCTCGGGACAGCCACCGGGGAGCTGTTTTTT. It is translated as CASSQEPLGTATGELFF.

The chain has TRBV10-3 and TRBJ2-1; 11 bases map to TRBD2. This CDR3 is 17 amino acids long. The germline V gene has CDR1 ENHRY and CDR2 SYGVKD. The junction had 16 bases not matched to a gene; V was cut back by 8 bases and J by 7 bases. CDR3 in DNA: TGTGCCATCTCATCAGGGATAGCGGGAGGGAGTGGTAATGAGCAGTTCTTC. Amino acids: CAISSGIAGGSGNEQFF.

This rearrangement joins TRBV28 to TRBJ2-7; the D is unclear. From germline, CDR1 is MDHEN and CDR2 SYDVKM. CDR3 length: 13 amino acids. V gave up 1 base and J gave up 9 bases, with 13 bases separating them. The CDR3 spells CASSLSAKLGQYF. DNA of the CDR3: TGTGCCAGCAGTTTATCCGCAAAACTCGGGCAGTACTTC.

The V call is TRBV29-1, the J call TRBJ1-1; a possible D gene is TRBD1 (6 bases). V was pared by 7 bases and J by 0 bases, with 9 bases between. CDR1 and CDR2 (germline): SQVTM, ANQGSEA. The CDR3 sequence is 12 residues long. CDR3 amino acids: CSARTVNTEAFF. The CDR3 DNA is TGCAGCGCCCGGACAGTGAACACTGAAGCTTTCTTT.

This clone was seen more than once but under ten times. The chain links TRBV12-2 to TRBJ1-5; the table's D call, TRBD1, has no DNA check behind it. TRBV12-2 corresponds to a pseudogene. CDR3 length equals 14 residues. CDR3 sequence (DNA): TGTGCAAGTCGCTTCGGGACAGCTAGACAGCCCCAGCATTTT. Translation gives CASRFGTARQPQHF.

The V call is TRBV7-9, the J call TRBJ2-1; D might be TRBD1 (6 bases). Germline CDR1 is SEHNR and CDR2 is FQNEAQ (reference sequence). This CDR3 has 12 residues. Deletions cut 2 bases from V and 10 bases from J, with 9 bases between. Here the CDR3 reads CASSLSGTEQFF. CDR3 nucleotides: TGTGCCAGCAGCTTATCTGGGACAGAGCAGTTCTTC. The full variable domain, completed using reference TRBV7-9 and TRBJ2-1, is DTGVSQNPRHKITKRGQNVTFRCDPISEHNRLYWYRQTLGQGPEFLTYFQNEAQLEKSRLLSDRFSAERPKGSFSTLEIQRTEQGDSAMYLCASSLSGTEQFFGPGTRLTVL.

The chain recombines TRBV7-8 with TRBJ1-1; TRBD1 might be the D (5 bases). The CDR3 sequence is 14 residues long. The V gene lost 2 bases and the J gene lost 2 bases, with 9 bases spanning the gap. Looked up from germline, CDR1 is SGHVS and CDR2 is FQNEAQ. The CDR3 reads CASSLQGTNTEAFF. The CDR3 DNA follows: TGTGCCAGCAGCTTACAGGGAACCAACACTGAAGCTTTCTTT.

The chain combines TRBV7-3 with TRBJ2-7; D is uncertain. Germline-derived CDR1 and CDR2 are SGHTA and FQGTGA. V lost 4 bases to trimming and J lost 6 bases, with 10 bases between them. This CDR3 is 12 amino acids long. The CDR3 DNA reads as TGTGCCAGCAGCTCGAGTGGTGGCGAGCAGTACTTC. Its translation: CASSSSGGEQYF.

This clone has only a few counts. This chain connects TRBV28 to TRBJ2-7; perhaps TRBD1 as D (6 bases). Germline V gene lookup returns CDR1 MDHEN and CDR2 SYDVKM. This CDR3 is 14 amino acids long. V lost 3 bases to trimming and J lost 5 bases, with 14 bases between them. The CDR3 sequence is CASSFTQGDHEQYF. As DNA, the CDR3 is TGTGCCAGCAGTTTCACACAGGGAGATCACGAGCAGTACTTC. Full variable domain (missing parts from reference TRBV28 and TRBJ2-7): DVKVTQSSRYLVKRTGEKVFLECVQDMDHENMFWYRQDPGLGLRLIYFSYDVKMKEKGDIPEGYSVSREKKERFSLILESASTNQTSMYLCASSFTQGDHEQYFGPGTRLTVT.

A few counts support this clone. The J gene is TRBJ2-3, the V gene TRBV5-1; perhaps TRBD2 as D (6 bases). V lost 0 bases, J lost 5 bases, and 19 bases lay in between. This CDR3 contains 17 residues. Per germline, CDR1 SGHRS and CDR2 YFSETQ. CDR3 residues: CASSLATGTGEVDTQYF. DNA of the CDR3: TGCGCCAGCAGCTTGGCAACGGGGACTGGAGAAGTAGATACGCAGTATTTT.

This clone was found a few times. V usage is TRBV5-6 and J usage is TRBJ2-7, with 14 positions matching TRBD2. The CDR3 loop spans 15 amino acids. Per the germline V gene, CDR1 is SGHDT and CDR2 is YYEEEE. After removal of 4 bases from V and 5 bases from J, the junction contained 5 bases not matched to a gene. Here the CDR3 reads CASSTGLAGGDEQYF. The DNA of the CDR3 is TGTGCCAGCAGCACCGGACTAGCGGGAGGAGACGAGCAGTACTTC.

This chain links TRBV4-3 with TRBJ2-3, with 10 bases lining up with TRBD2. CDR3 length equals 16 residues. Per the germline V gene, CDR1 is LGHNA and CDR2 is YSLEER. Trimming took 0 bases from V and 9 from J; bases not matched to a gene: 9. DNA of the CDR3: TGCGCCAGCAGCCAAGATCTTGATAGCGGGAGGAACACGCAGTATTTT. This translates into CASSQDLDSGRNTQYF.

This clone was seen only a few times. V usage is TRBV7-2 and J usage is TRBJ2-7; 9 bases map to TRBD1. This CDR3 is built from 15 residues. From germline, CDR1 is SGHTA and CDR2 FQGNSA. Trimming took 1 base from V and 5 from J; bases not matched to a gene: 6. Here the CDR3 reads CASSLGGTGRNEQYF. CDR3 coding DNA: TGTGCCAGCAGCTTAGGGGGGACAGGGAGGAACGAGCAGTACTTC.

This chain joins TRBV29-1 and TRBJ2-6, with D maybe TRBD1 (6 bases). The length of the CDR3 is 16 residues. Germline V gene data show CDR1 as SQVTM and CDR2 as ANQGSEA. V lost 4 bases to trimming and J lost 1 base, with 14 bases between them. The chain's CDR3 is CSVAGSGASGANVLTF. In nucleotides, the CDR3 is TGCAGCGTTGCAGGTTCAGGGGCTTCTGGGGCCAACGTCCTGACTTTC.

The chain carries TRBV28 and TRBJ2-7; the D gene is possibly TRBD1 (5 bases). V was cut by 5 bases and J by 2 bases, with 13 bases left in between. The germline V gene has CDR1 MDHEN and CDR2 SYDVKM. CDR3 size: 14 residues. CDR3 sequence: CASSTRTPAYEQYF. CDR3 DNA: TGTGCCAGCAGTACGAGGACACCTGCCTACGAGCAGTACTTC.

The genes are TRBV6-5 and TRBJ1-4, with D perhaps matching TRBD1 (5 bases). The CDR3 spans 14 residues. CDR1 is MNHEY, CDR2 SVGAGI, per germline. V shed 0 bases and J shed 8 bases, with 10 bases lying between them. The DNA of the CDR3 is TGTGCCAGCAGTTACTCGGACATTGGGGAAAAACTGTTTTTT. Its protein product is CASSYSDIGEKLFF.

The table lists this clone with a few counts. J is TRBJ1-5 and V is TRBV15; unclear D gene. Germline V lookup: CDR1 LNHNV, CDR2 YYDKDF (reference sequence). Trimming pared 8 bases from V and 2 bases from J, leaving 10 bases between. The CDR3 totals 13 residues. DNA for the CDR3: TGTGCCACCCACGATAGCCGCAATCAGCCCCAGCATTTT. Protein sequence: CATHDSRNQPQHF.

This clone was seen more than once but under ten times. V and J are TRBV7-2 and TRBJ2-3, with a weak D call TRBD1 (6 bases). This CDR3 has 14 amino acids. The germline V gene has CDR1 SGHTA and CDR2 FQGNSA. The ends were cut back, 0 bases at V and 6 bases at J, with 10 bases in the middle. CDR3 in DNA: TGTGCCAGCAGCTTAGCCCCTACAGGGGATACGCAGTATTTT. As protein: CASSLAPTGDTQYF. Full variable domain (remainder filled in from reference TRBV7-2 and TRBJ2-3): GAGVSQSPSNKVTEKGKDVELRCDPISGHTALYWYRQSLGQGLEFLIYFQGNSAPDKSGLPSDRFSAERTGGSVSTLTIQRTQQEDSAVYLCASSLAPTGDTQYFGPGTRLTVL.

This clone was counted a few times. In DNA, the CDR3 is TGTGCCACCAGCCGCAAGGCCGGAAGAGCGGGGGGGGATCCCGAGCAGTACTTC. As protein: CATSRKAGRAGGDPEQYF. This chain uses TRBV15 with TRBJ2-7; 10 bases are shared with TRBD2. Losses at the gene ends were 5 bases for V and 6 bases for J; bases not matched to a gene: 19. Germline values: CDR1 LNHNV, CDR2 YYDKDF (reference sequence). The CDR3 totals 18 residues.